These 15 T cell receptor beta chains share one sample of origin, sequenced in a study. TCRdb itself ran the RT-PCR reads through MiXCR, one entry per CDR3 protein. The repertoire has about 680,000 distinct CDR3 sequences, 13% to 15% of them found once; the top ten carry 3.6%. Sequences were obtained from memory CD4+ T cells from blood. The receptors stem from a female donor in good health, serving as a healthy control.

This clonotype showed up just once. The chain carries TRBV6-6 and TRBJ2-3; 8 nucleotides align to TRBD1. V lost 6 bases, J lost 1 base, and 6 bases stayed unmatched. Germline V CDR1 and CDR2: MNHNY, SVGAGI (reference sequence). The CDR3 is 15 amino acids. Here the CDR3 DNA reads TGTGCCAGCAGCCCGAAGGGACAGGGCACAGATACGCAGTATTTT. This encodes CASSPKGQGTDTQYF.

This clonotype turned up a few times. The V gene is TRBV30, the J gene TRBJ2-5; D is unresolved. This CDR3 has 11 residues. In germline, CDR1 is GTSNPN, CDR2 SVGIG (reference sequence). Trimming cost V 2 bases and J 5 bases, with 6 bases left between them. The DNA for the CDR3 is TGTGCCTGGAGTTCTAGGGAGACCCAGTACTTC. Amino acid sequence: CAWSSRETQYF.

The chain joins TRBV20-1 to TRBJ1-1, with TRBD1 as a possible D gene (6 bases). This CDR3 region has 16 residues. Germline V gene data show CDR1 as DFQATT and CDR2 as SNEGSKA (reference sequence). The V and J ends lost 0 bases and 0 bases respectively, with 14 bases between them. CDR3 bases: TGCAGTGCTAGAGAGACGACAGGACCCCTGAACACTGAAGCTTTCTTT. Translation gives CSARETTGPLNTEAFF.

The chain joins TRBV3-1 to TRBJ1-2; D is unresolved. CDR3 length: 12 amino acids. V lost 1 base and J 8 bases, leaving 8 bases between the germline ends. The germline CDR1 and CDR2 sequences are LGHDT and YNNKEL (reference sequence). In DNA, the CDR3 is TGTGCCAGCAGCCAAGCTATGCTCGGCTACACCTTC. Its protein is CASSQAMLGYTF.

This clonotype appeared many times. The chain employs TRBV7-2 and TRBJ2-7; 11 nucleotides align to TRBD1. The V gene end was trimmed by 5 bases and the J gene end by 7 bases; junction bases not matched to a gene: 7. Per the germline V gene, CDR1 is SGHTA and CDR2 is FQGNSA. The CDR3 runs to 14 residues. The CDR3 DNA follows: TGTGCCAGCAGCCGCGGGGACAGGGGGGGAGAGCAGTACTTC. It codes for CASSRGDRGGEQYF.

The CDR3 is CASLLAGVSEYTQYF. DNA for the CDR3: TGTGCCAGCCTTTTAGCGGGGGTTAGCGAATATACGCAGTATTTT. The chain employs TRBV28 and TRBJ2-3; TRBD2 matches 9 bases. J was trimmed by 7 bases and V by 8 bases; bases with no gene match: 13. CDR1 and CDR2 (germline): MDHEN, SYDVKM. The length of the CDR3 is 15 residues.

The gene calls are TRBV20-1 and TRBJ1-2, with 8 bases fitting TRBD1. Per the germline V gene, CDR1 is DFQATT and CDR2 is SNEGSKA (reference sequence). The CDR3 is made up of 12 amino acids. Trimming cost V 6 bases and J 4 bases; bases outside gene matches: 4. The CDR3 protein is CSARTGSYGYTF. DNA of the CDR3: TGCAGTGCCCGGACAGGGAGCTATGGCTACACCTTC.

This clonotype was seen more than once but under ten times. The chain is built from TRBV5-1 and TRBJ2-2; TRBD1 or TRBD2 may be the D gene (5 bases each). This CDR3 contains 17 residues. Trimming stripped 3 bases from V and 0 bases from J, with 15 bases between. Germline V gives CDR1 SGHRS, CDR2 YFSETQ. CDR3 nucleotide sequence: TGCGCCAGCAGCTCACGGGCCGGGGCGGCGAACACCGGGGAGCTGTTTTTT. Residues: CASSSRAGAANTGELFF.

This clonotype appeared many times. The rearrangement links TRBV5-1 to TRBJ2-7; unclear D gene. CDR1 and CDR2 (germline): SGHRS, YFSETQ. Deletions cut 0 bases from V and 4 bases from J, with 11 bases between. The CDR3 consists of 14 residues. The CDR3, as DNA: TGCGCCAGCAGCTTGGACGTTGGGGTTTACGAGCAGTACTTC. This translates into CASSLDVGVYEQYF.

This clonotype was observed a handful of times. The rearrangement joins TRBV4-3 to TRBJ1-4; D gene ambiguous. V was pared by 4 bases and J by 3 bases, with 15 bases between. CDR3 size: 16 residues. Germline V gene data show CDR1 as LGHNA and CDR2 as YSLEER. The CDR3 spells CASSLDGTTPNEKLFF. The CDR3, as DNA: TGCGCCAGCAGCCTAGACGGAACAACTCCTAATGAAAAACTGTTTTTT.

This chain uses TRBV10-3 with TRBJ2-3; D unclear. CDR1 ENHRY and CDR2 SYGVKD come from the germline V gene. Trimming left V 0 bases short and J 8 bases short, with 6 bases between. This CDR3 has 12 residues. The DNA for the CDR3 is TGTGCCATCAGTGAGTCGGTGGGTACGCAGTATTTT. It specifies CAISESVGTQYF.

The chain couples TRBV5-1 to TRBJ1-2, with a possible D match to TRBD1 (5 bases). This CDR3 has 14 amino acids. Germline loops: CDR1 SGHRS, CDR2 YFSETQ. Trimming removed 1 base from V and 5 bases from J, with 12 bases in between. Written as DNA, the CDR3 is TGCGCCAGCAGCTTGAAACAGGAGGTTTATGGCTACACCTTC. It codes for CASSLKQEVYGYTF.

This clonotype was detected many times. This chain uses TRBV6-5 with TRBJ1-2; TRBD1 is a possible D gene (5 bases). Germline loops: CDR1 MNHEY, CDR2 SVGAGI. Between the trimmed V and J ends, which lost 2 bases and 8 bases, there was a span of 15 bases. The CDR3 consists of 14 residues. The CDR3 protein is CASSYVSGDRGYTF. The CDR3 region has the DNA TGTGCCAGCAGTTACGTTTCGGGGGATCGGGGCTACACCTTC.

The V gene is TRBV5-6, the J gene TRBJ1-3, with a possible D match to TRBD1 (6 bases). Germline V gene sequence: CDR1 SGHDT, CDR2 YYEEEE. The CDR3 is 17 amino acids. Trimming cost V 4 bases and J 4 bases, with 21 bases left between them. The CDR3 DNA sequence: TGTGCCAGCAGCCCTAAACCGAACCAGGGGTTCGGAAACACCATATATTTT. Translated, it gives CASSPKPNQGFGNTIYF.

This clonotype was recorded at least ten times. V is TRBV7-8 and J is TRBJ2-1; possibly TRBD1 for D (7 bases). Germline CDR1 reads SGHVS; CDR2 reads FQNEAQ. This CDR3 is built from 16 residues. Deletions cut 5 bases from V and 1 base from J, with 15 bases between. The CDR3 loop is CASSPRGTASYNEQFF. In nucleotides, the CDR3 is TGTGCCAGCAGCCCCCGGGGGACAGCTTCCTACAATGAGCAGTTCTTC. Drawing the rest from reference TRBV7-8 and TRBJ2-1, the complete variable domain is GAGVSQSPRYKVAKRGQDVALRCDPISGHVSLFWYQQALGQGPEFLTYFQNEAQLDKSGLPSDRFFAERPEGSVSTLKIQRTQQEDSAVYLCASSPRGTASYNEQFFGPGTRLTVL.